This T cell receptor beta chain originates from a study of PD-L1 blockade in urothelial cancer. Study results and caveats: Expansion of tumor-associated blood clones at 3 weeks was greater in durable-benefit patients.

Comment on this clone: Its target is unknown.

From germline, CDR1 is MDHEN and CDR2 SYDVKM. The CDR3 consists of 11 residues. J gave up 8 bases and V 9 bases, and 6 bases lay outside the gene matches. Clones were sequenced by immunoSEQ multiplex PCR, and TCRdb holds only the in-frame ones, with some missing. Here the sample spans around 24,000 clones, 82% being singletons. The time point is: peripheral blood 6 weeks after treatment start. The source material was PBMCs, sampled around atezolizumab (anti-PD-L1) treatment. The V call is TRBV28, the J call TRBJ1-1; 7 bases are shared with TRBD1. This TCR was sampled from a man between 65 and 79 years old with urothelial cancer. The CDR3 nucleotides read TGTGCCAGTAGGACAGGAGACGAAGCTTTCTTT. This gives the protein CASRTGDEAFF. The full variable domain, its missing parts supplied by reference TRBV28 and TRBJ1-1, is DVKVTQSSRYLVKRTGEKVFLECVQDMDHENMFWYRQDPGLGLRLIYFSYDVKMKEKGDIPEGYSVSREKKERFSLILESASTNQTSMYLCASRTGDEAFFGQGTRLTVV.